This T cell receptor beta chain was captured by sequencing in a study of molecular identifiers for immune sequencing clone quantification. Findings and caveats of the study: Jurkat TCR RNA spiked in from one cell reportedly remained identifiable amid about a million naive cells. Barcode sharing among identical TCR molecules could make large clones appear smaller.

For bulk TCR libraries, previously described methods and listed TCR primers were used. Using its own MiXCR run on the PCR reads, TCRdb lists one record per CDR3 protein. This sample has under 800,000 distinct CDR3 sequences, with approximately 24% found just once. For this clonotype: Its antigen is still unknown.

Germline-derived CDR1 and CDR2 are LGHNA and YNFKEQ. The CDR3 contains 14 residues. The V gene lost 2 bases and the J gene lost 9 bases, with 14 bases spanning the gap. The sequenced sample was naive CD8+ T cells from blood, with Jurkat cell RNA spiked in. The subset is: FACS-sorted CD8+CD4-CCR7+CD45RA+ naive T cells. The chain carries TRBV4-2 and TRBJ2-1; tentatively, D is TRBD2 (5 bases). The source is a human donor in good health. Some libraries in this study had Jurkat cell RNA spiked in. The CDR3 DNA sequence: TGTGCCAGCAGCCAAAGGAGGTCGGACGGTGAGCAGTTCTTC. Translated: CASSQRRSDGEQFF.